This TCR beta chain originates from a study of radiation and T cells in renal cell carcinoma. Trimming removed 6 bases from V and 1 base from J, with 24 bases in between. The CDR3 has 18 amino acids. Germline values: CDR1 LNHDA, CDR2 SQIVND (reference sequence). Indicated time point: blood 4 weeks post-SBRT, at nephrectomy. Treatment meaning: 15 Gy SBRT to primary tumor, nephrectomy 4 weeks later. Nephrectomy followed 15 Gy stereotactic body radiation by 4 weeks. Study-wide findings and caveats: Baseline intratumoral clonotype presence is unknown without pretreatment biopsies.

Assay used: immunoSEQ multiplex PCR; TCRdb lists only in-frame clones, some missing. The sample yields approximately 170,000 clones, about 85% seen once. Regarding this clone: The antigen remains unidentified.

This receptor was obtained from a woman in her forties or fifties with renal cell carcinoma. V usage is TRBV19 and J usage is TRBJ1-2; no definite D call. Sample: blood, taken from a patient whose treatment included radiotherapy and nephrectomy. The CDR3 DNA reads TGTGCCAGTAGAATGCTCCAGAGCCTTTTGGCCGATAACTATGGCTACACCTTC. Protein product: CASRMLQSLLADNYGYTF.